The clone carrying this T cell receptor (beta chain) was counted a few times. 13 Jbeta primers and 60 Vbeta primers were used for the PCR. Sequenced by immunoSEQ multiplex PCR; TCRdb stores in-frame clones only, minus some. The repertoire holds around 140,000 clones, about 9.1% seen once, with roughly 6.4% in the top ten. Trimming took 5 bases from V and 0 from J; bases not matched to a gene: 9. Per the germline V gene, CDR1 is MNHEY and CDR2 is SMNVEV (reference sequence). The CDR3 contains 17 residues. The data are from a study of cytomegalovirus exposure and HLA in healthy donors. Whereas donors were nominally healthy upon sampling, unrecorded immune exposures were probable.

The sequenced sample was PBMCs. The sequence was obtained from a woman aged 40 to 50 in good health and CMV-seropositive. J is TRBJ2-1 and V is TRBV27; 8 bases are a match to TRBD1. The CDR3 loop is CASSPRTGSLSYNEQFF. The CDR3 DNA reads as TGTGCCAGCAGTCCCCGGACAGGGTCCCTCTCCTACAATGAGCAGTTCTTC.